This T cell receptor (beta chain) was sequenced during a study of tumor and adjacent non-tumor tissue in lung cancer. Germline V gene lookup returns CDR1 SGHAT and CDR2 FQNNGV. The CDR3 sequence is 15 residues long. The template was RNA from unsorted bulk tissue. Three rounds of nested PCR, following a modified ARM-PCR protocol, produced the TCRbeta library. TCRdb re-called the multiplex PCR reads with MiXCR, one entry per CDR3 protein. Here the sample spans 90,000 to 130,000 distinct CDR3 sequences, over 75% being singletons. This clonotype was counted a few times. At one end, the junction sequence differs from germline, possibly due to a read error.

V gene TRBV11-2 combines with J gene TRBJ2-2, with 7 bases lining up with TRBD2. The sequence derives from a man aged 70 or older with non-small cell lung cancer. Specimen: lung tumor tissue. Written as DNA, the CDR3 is TGTGCCATCAGCTGGGGGGGGGGACCCACCGGGGAGCAGTTTTTT. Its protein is CAISWGGGPTGEQFF. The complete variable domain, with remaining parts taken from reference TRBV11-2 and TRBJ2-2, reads EAGVAQSPRYKIIEKRQSVAFWCNPISGHATLYWYQQILGQGPKLLIQFQNNGVVDDSQLPKDRFSAERLKGVDSTLKIQPAKLEDSAVYLCAISWGGGPTGEQFFGEGSRLTVL.